Presented here are 26 T cell receptor beta chains from one specimen sequenced in a study of CD8 T cells in ankylosing spondylitis. Each CDR3 protein gets one entry after TCRdb re-called the 5' RACE reads with MiXCR. This table holds 150,000 to 200,000 distinct CDR3 sequences, about 9.9% found once. Specimen: blood, either unsorted or a sorted T cell fraction (not recorded which). The receptor set was obtained from a male donor with ankylosing spondylitis or in good health (not recorded which).

This clonotype was recorded a few times. A read error may explain this, as a much larger clone is one base away. The conserved phenylalanine or tryptophan normally closing the CDR3 is absent here, so this likely arose from a read error. V and J are TRBV7-2 and TRBJ2-2; 10 bases are shared with TRBD2. From germline, CDR1 is SGHTA and CDR2 FQGNSA. V lost 3 bases and J lost 7; bases outside the gene matches: 8. The CDR3 is 16 amino acids. The CDR3 DNA reads as TGTGCCAGCAGCTTCTTTAGCGGGGGGAGAGGCGGGGAGCTGTTTATT. Translation: CASSFFSGGRGGELFI.

The chain recombines TRBV7-9 with TRBJ1-2; TRBD1 matches 11 bases. This CDR3 region has 15 residues. Germline loops: CDR1 SEHNR, CDR2 FQNEAQ (reference sequence). Losses at the gene ends were 1 base for V and 5 bases for J; bases not matched to a gene: 3. DNA for the CDR3: TGTGCCAGCAGCTTAGTAGGACAGGGGGCTTATGGCTACACCTTC. Translation gives CASSLVGQGAYGYTF. Using reference TRBV7-9 and TRBJ1-2 for the parts outside the CDR3, the full variable domain is DTGVSQNPRHKITKRGQNVTFRCDPISEHNRLYWYRQTLGQGPEFLTYFQNEAQLEKSRLLSDRFSAERPKGSFSTLEIQRTEQGDSAMYLCASSLVGQGAYGYTFGSGTRLTVV.

This clonotype was found many times. The V gene is TRBV28, the J gene TRBJ1-5, with D tentatively TRBD1 (6 bases). This CDR3 has 15 residues. Germline CDR1 is MDHEN and CDR2 is SYDVKM. Trimming cost V 5 bases and J 3 bases, with 14 bases left between them. CDR3 loop: CASSTQGWDNQPQHF. CDR3 coding DNA: TGTGCCAGCAGTACACAGGGATGGGACAATCAGCCCCAGCATTTT.

This clonotype was seen only a few times. The V gene is TRBV9, the J gene TRBJ2-4; 12 bases agree with TRBD2. CDR3 length: 16 amino acids. Trimming removed 3 bases from V and 0 bases from J; junction bases left unmatched: 1. Germline values: CDR1 SGDLS, CDR2 YYNGEE. CDR3 coding DNA: TGTGCCAGCAGCGAGACTAGCGGGAGAGCCAAAAACATTCAGTACTTC. Amino acids: CASSETSGRAKNIQYF.

In this sample, this clonotype turned up many times. The chain combines TRBV6-5 with TRBJ1-2; D call uncertain. Germline values: CDR1 MNHEY, CDR2 SVGAGI. Trimming removed 0 bases from V and 4 bases from J, with 21 bases in between. This CDR3 is 18 amino acids long. CDR3 in DNA: TGTGCCAGCAGTTACTCCCCTTTGACAAAAGGATTGGGCTATGGCTACACCTTC. Translated, it gives CASSYSPLTKGLGYGYTF.

This clonotype was counted ten times or more. V and J are TRBV5-1 and TRBJ2-2, with TRBD2 identical over 11 bases. Per germline, CDR1 SGHRS and CDR2 YFSETQ. V shed 3 bases, J shed 5 bases, and the junction held 0 bases outside the gene matches. The CDR3 has 14 residues. CDR3: CASSWTSGTGELFF. As DNA, the CDR3 is TGCGCCAGCAGCTGGACTAGCGGGACCGGGGAGCTGTTTTTT. The whole variable domain, filled in from reference TRBV5-1 and TRBJ2-2, reads KAGVTQTPRYLIKTRGQQVTLSCSPISGHRSVSWYQQTPGQGLQFLFEYFSETQRNKGNFPGRFSGRQFSNSRSEMNVSTLELGDSALYLCASSWTSGTGELFFGEGSRLTVL.

In its sample, this clonotype was seen many times. The genes are TRBV6-5 and TRBJ2-1, with D uncertain. The germline V gene has CDR1 MNHEY and CDR2 SVGAGI. Trimming left V 0 bases short and J 5 bases short, with 11 bases between. This CDR3 is built from 15 residues. This CDR3 reads CASSYSSGPHNEQFF. DNA of the CDR3: TGTGCCAGCAGTTACTCGAGTGGGCCTCACAATGAGCAGTTCTTC.

V is TRBV27 and J is TRBJ2-3; perhaps D is TRBD1 or TRBD2 (5 bases each). The V end lost 4 bases, the J end lost 2 bases, and 22 bases lay between the germline ends. Germline lookup yields CDR1 MNHEY and CDR2 SMNVEV (reference sequence). This CDR3 comprises 18 residues. CDR3 protein: CASSSTPPGRPPTDTQYF. The CDR3 DNA follows: TGTGCCAGCAGTTCAACACCCCCGGGACGGCCTCCCACAGATACGCAGTATTTT.

This clonotype occurred many times. This chain connects TRBV5-1 to TRBJ2-2, with D perhaps matching TRBD1 (6 bases). V was shortened by 0 bases and J by 0 bases, with 15 bases between the two germline ends. The CDR3 contains 18 residues. Germline lookup yields CDR1 SGHRS and CDR2 YFSETQ. The CDR3 coding sequence is TGCGCCAGCAGCTTGGCTAACAGGGCGATAGCGAACACCGGGGAGCTGTTTTTT. It encodes CASSLANRAIANTGELFF.

This clonotype was seen many times. V and J are TRBV5-1 and TRBJ2-3; D is unclear. The length of the CDR3 is 14 residues. V lost 2 bases to trimming and J lost 0 bases, with 7 bases between them. The germline gives CDR1 SGHRS, CDR2 YFSETQ. The CDR3 is CASSLIVSTDTQYF. The CDR3 DNA reads TGCGCCAGCAGCTTAATTGTTAGCACAGATACGCAGTATTTT.

This clonotype occurred many times. This chain connects TRBV5-1 to TRBJ2-7; a weak D match, TRBD2 (6 bases). With 0 bases removed from V and 3 bases from J, the gap between germline ends came to 16 bases. Germline values: CDR1 SGHRS, CDR2 YFSETQ. The CDR3 contains 16 residues. CDR3 sequence reads: CASSLAGGKGGYEQYF. CDR3 nucleotides: TGCGCCAGCAGCTTGGCCGGCGGGAAAGGCGGCTACGAGCAGTACTTC.

The V call is TRBV10-1, the J call TRBJ1-2; D not resolved. V shed 3 bases and J shed 7 bases, with 6 bases lying between them. Germline V gene sequence: CDR1 WNHNN, CDR2 SYGVQD (reference sequence). CDR3 length: 11 residues. The CDR3 nucleotides read TGCGCCAGCAGTGAAGGTTTTGGCTACACCTTC. This gives the protein CASSEGFGYTF.

The rearrangement links TRBV4-3 to TRBJ2-4; 12 bases line up with TRBD2. CDR1 and CDR2 from the germline V gene are LGHNA and YSLEER. J was trimmed by 0 bases and V by 0 bases; bases with no gene match: 9. The CDR3 contains 20 residues. The CDR3 loop reads CASSQELGLAGTLAKNIQYF. The DNA for the CDR3 is TGCGCCAGCAGCCAAGAGTTGGGACTAGCGGGTACCCTAGCCAAAAACATTCAGTACTTC.

This clonotype was observed at least ten times. The chain recombines TRBV5-1 with TRBJ1-1; D gene ambiguous. Germline-derived CDR1 and CDR2 are SGHRS and YFSETQ. V was shortened by 0 bases and J by 1 base, with 13 bases between the two germline ends. The CDR3 spans 16 residues. The CDR3 bases are TGCGCCAGCAGCTTGGAAGTCGGGCCTCAGAACACTGAAGCTTTCTTT. Its protein product is CASSLEVGPQNTEAFF. The whole variable domain, filled in from reference TRBV5-1 and TRBJ1-1, reads KAGVTQTPRYLIKTRGQQVTLSCSPISGHRSVSWYQQTPGQGLQFLFEYFSETQRNKGNFPGRFSGRQFSNSRSEMNVSTLELGDSALYLCASSLEVGPQNTEAFFGQGTRLTVV.

The sample holds many counts of this clonotype. The J gene is TRBJ2-1, the V gene TRBV20-1; 11 bases are a match to TRBD2. CDR1 and CDR2 (germline): DFQATT, SNEGSKA (reference sequence). With V trimmed by 6 bases and J by 6 bases, 13 bases remained unmatched. This CDR3 spans 16 amino acids. The CDR3 DNA follows: TGCAGTGCCCCGCGGGGGGGGCTAGCGGGGGGCAATGAGCAGTTCTTC. Its translation is CSAPRGGLAGGNEQFF.

This chain connects TRBV4-1 to TRBJ1-1; D is ambiguous. V was shortened by 3 bases and J by 1 base, with 12 bases between the two germline ends. CDR1 and CDR2 from the germline V gene are MGHRA and YSYEKL. The CDR3 extends over 15 amino acids. In nucleotides, the CDR3 is TGCGCCAGCAGCCAGACGGAGATCGGGAACACTGAAGCTTTCTTT. It yields the protein CASSQTEIGNTEAFF.

This clonotype appeared many times. The rearrangement uses TRBV11-2 and TRBJ1-1; TRBD1 is a possible D gene (6 bases). Trimming took off 5 bases at V and 0 bases at J, with 13 bases between the two ends. Germline CDR1 is SGHAT and CDR2 is FQNNGV. The CDR3 is 15 amino acids. The CDR3: CASSEGGGMNTEAFF. CDR3 nucleotide sequence: TGTGCCAGCAGCGAAGGGGGGGGAATGAACACTGAAGCTTTCTTT.

This clonotype came up many times. J is TRBJ1-1 and V is TRBV6-5, with 10 positions matching TRBD1. Germline V lookup: CDR1 MNHEY, CDR2 SVGAGI. This CDR3 has 16 amino acids. After removal of 0 bases from V and 1 base from J, the junction contained 2 bases not matched to a gene. The CDR3 is CASSYSGQGKNTEAFF. The CDR3 DNA is TGTGCCAGCAGTTACTCGGGACAGGGGAAGAACACTGAAGCTTTCTTT.

This chain connects TRBV7-2 to TRBJ1-5; no clear D gene. The germline CDR1 and CDR2 sequences are SGHTA and FQGNSA. The CDR3 is made up of 15 amino acids. V dropped 1 base and J dropped 7 bases, with 14 bases sitting between them. The CDR3: CASSLVSSKAQPQHF. The DNA for the CDR3 is TGTGCCAGCAGCTTAGTGTCGTCCAAGGCCCAGCCCCAGCATTTT.

Many counts were recorded for this clonotype. The V gene is TRBV5-1, the J gene TRBJ1-1, with 9 bases lining up with TRBD1. The CDR3 loop spans 12 amino acids. Germline CDR1 is SGHRS and CDR2 is YFSETQ. J lost 11 bases, V lost 2 bases, and 4 bases had no gene match. CDR3 nucleotide sequence: TGCGCCAGCAGCTTAACAGGGGGCACGGCTTTCTTT. The encoded protein is CASSLTGGTAFF.

This clonotype was counted between two and nine times. The gene calls are TRBV7-6 and TRBJ2-1; 10 nucleotides match TRBD2. The length of the CDR3 is 18 residues. J lost 4 bases, V lost 1 base, and 10 bases had no gene match. Germline assignment: CDR1 SGHVS and CDR2 FNYEAQ. As DNA, the CDR3 is TGTGCCAGCAGCTTAGGCGTGGGAGCGGGAGGGGGGTACAATGAGCAGTTCTTC. Translating it yields CASSLGVGAGGGYNEQFF.

This clonotype showed up just a few times. The chain combines TRBV19 with TRBJ1-2, with D possibly being TRBD1 (6 bases). The CDR3 consists of 15 residues. Trimming pared 8 bases from V and 2 bases from J, leaving 18 bases between. Germline-derived CDR1 and CDR2 are LNHDA and SQIVND (reference sequence). The CDR3 reads CASRERGGPNYGYTF. The CDR3 DNA reads as TGTGCCAGTCGGGAGCGGGGGGGCCCAAACTATGGCTACACCTTC.

In DNA form, the CDR3 reads TGCGCCAGCAGTGAGTCTCCCGGGGAGAACACTGAAGCTTTCTTT. As protein: CASSESPGENTEAFF. The chain has TRBV10-1 and TRBJ1-1; D uncertain. The germline gives CDR1 WNHNN, CDR2 SYGVQD (reference sequence). This CDR3 region has 15 residues. Trimming cost V 0 bases and J 1 base, with 9 bases left between them.

This clonotype has a handful of counts. This chain connects TRBV20-1 to TRBJ2-5; tentative D call: TRBD1 (6 bases). From germline, CDR1 is DFQATT and CDR2 SNEGSKA (reference sequence). CDR3 length equals 13 residues. Trimming left V 6 bases short and J 4 bases short, with 15 bases between. CDR3 amino acids: CSAPRDIGETQYF. CDR3 bases: TGCAGTGCCCCCCGGGACATAGGAGAGACCCAGTACTTC.

In this sample, this clonotype turned up many times. J is TRBJ2-7 and V is TRBV5-1; D is unresolved. The CDR3 loop spans 15 amino acids. V was pared by 4 bases and J by 1 base, with 15 bases between. Looked up from germline, CDR1 is SGHRS and CDR2 is YFSETQ. The CDR3 loop reads CASSPDQGSSYEQYF. CDR3 nucleotides: TGCGCCAGCAGCCCCGACCAAGGTTCTTCCTACGAGCAGTACTTC.

In this sample, this clonotype turned up many times. The gene calls are TRBV28 and TRBJ1-1, with a weak D call TRBD1 (5 bases). Trimming pared 6 bases from V and 5 bases from J, leaving 10 bases between. The CDR3 consists of 12 residues. The germline gives CDR1 MDHEN, CDR2 SYDVKM. This CDR3 is CASRGLGTEAFF. The CDR3 DNA sequence: TGTGCCAGCAGGGGACTTGGGACTGAAGCTTTCTTT.